This T cell receptor (beta chain) was profiled in a study of blood T cell repertoires in COVID-19. Background on the study: Donors in the United States, Italy and Spain gave samples during acute or convalescent COVID-19. From T cells, B-cell-depleted T cells, or PBMCs came the material, which was cDNA or gDNA.

In the original workflow: Amplification of reference gene primers was used by the study to estimate nucleated cell counts. The method was immunoSEQ multiplex PCR; TCRdb's version includes in-frame clones alone and lacks a portion of them. Clonal size and the V and J genes are those of that table, whereas D and trimming came from the DNA. The table records over 20,000 clones, approximately 88% of them present only once. Germline CDR1 and CDR2: MNHEY and SMNVEV (reference sequence). The length of the CDR3 is 14 residues. Trimming stripped 6 bases from V and 1 base from J, with 12 bases between. The specimen was peripheral blood. The receptor was isolated from a human donor in a cohort sampled during active COVID-19. This chain uses TRBV27 with TRBJ1-1; possible D gene TRBD1, 5 bases. CDR3 region: CASSLGGKNTEAFF. The CDR3 DNA sequence: TGTGCCAGCAGCCTCGGGGGGAAGAACACTGAAGCTTTCTTT.